The next 32 T cell receptor beta chains were all read from a single sample in a study of CD4 and CD8 cells across lung adenocarcinoma regions (dated by TCRdb to about 2018). The protocol used for the library was PCR. The sequencer listed for this sample is HiSeq X Ten. TCRdb itself trimmed the public reads at Q25 with fastp, ran MiXCR and retained productive beta chains. Each CDR3 protein appears once, grouped with its most common genes and DNA. The sample table contains about 23,000 distinct CDR3 sequences; only one count was recorded for under 65% of them. The top ten constitute 20% to 25% of the sample. The sample consisted of CD4+ T cells from the center of a lung tumor. This sample's cell subset or site label indicates: tumor center region. The receptors originated from a male donor with lung adenocarcinoma. The CD4 and CD8 labels of this study may be unreliable.

This clonotype is judged medium-sized. The chain uses TRBV6-1 and TRBJ2-5, with D possibly being TRBD1 (7 bases). The CDR3 consists of 16 residues. V lost 5 bases to trimming and J lost 4 bases, with 20 bases between them. CDR1 is MNHNS, CDR2 SASEGT, per germline. The CDR3 DNA sequence: TGTGCCAGCAGTCTGGGAGGTAGGGGGCATTCAGAGACCCAGTACTTC. Protein sequence: CASSLGGRGHSETQYF.

There are many counts of this clonotype. The chain has TRBV6-1 and TRBJ1-2, with TRBD1 identical over 8 bases. V shed 6 bases and J 0 bases; nucleotides not matched to a gene: 9. The CDR3 is 16 amino acids. The germline V gene encodes CDR1 MNHNS and CDR2 SASEGT. CDR3 nucleotides: TGTGCCAGCAGCCGCGTCCCGGGACAGGCTAACTATGGCTACACCTTC. This translates into CASSRVPGQANYGYTF.

The chain carries TRBV6-5 and TRBJ2-5; D is undetermined. V lost 4 bases and J 1 base, leaving 7 bases between the germline ends. The CDR3 has 13 residues. Germline CDR1 reads MNHEY; CDR2 reads SVGAGI. CDR3 in DNA: TGTGCCAGCAGTTTTAACCTCCAAGAGACCCAGTACTTC. Its translation: CASSFNLQETQYF.

The V and J genes are TRBV5-1 and TRBJ1-1; 7 nucleotides agree with TRBD1. Trimming took 4 bases from V and 4 from J; bases not matched to a gene: 10. Germline V gene sequence: CDR1 SGHRS, CDR2 YFSETQ. The CDR3 runs to 15 residues. The DNA of the CDR3 is TGCGCCAGCAGCCGGGTCGGGACAGAACTCACTGAAGCTTTCTTT. This translates into CASSRVGTELTEAFF. The variable domain in full, with the rest retrieved from reference TRBV5-1 and TRBJ1-1, is KAGVTQTPRYLIKTRGQQVTLSCSPISGHRSVSWYQQTPGQGLQFLFEYFSETQRNKGNFPGRFSGRQFSNSRSEMNVSTLELGDSALYLCASSRVGTELTEAFFGQGTRLTVV.

This clonotype came up many times. CDR3 residues: CARPGGLEAFF. CDR3 in DNA: TGTGCCAGGCCCGGGGGACTTGAAGCTTTCTTT. V gene TRBV27 combines with J gene TRBJ1-1, with a possible D match to TRBD1 (5 bases). The CDR3 consists of 11 residues. The germline V and J ends were trimmed by 9 bases and 7 bases, with 12 bases remaining between them. CDR1 MNHEY and CDR2 SMNVEV come from the germline V gene (reference sequence).

This clonotype was counted a single time. The chain uses TRBV10-2 and TRBJ2-3; 10 bases map to TRBD1. CDR3 size: 15 residues. V was pared by 10 bases and J by 11 bases, with 18 bases of the junction left unmatched. Per the germline V gene, CDR1 is WSHSY and CDR2 is SAAADI. As DNA, the CDR3 is TGCGCCATCTGCCCCCAGGTTGCGGGGACAGGGGAGCAGTATTTT. As protein: CAICPQVAGTGEQYF.

The CDR3 bases are TGCGCCAGCAGCCAAGATTGGACAGGGGGCTTCTATGGCTACACCTTC. Protein product: CASSQDWTGGFYGYTF. V gene TRBV4-1 combines with J gene TRBJ1-2; TRBD1 aligns across 11 bases. Germline lookup yields CDR1 MGHRA and CDR2 YSYEKL. The CDR3 is 16 amino acids. V gave up 0 bases and J gave up 4 bases; unmatched junction bases: 4.

This sequence joins TRBV25-1 and TRBJ2-3; TRBD2 agrees at 8 bases. Gene TRBJ2-5 matches the end of the DNA better, so the J call may be wrong. The CDR3 has 17 residues. Germline V lookup: CDR1 MGHDK, CDR2 SYGVNS. CDR3 region: CASWAGFGRGDTETQYF. The CDR3 DNA sequence: TGTGCCAGCTGGGCGGGGTTCGGGAGGGGGGACACAGAGACCCAGTACTTC.

This clonotype counts as medium-sized. V is TRBV10-2 and J is TRBJ2-1, with D possibly being TRBD1 or TRBD2 (5 bases each). In germline, CDR1 is WSHSY, CDR2 SAAADI. Trimming shortened V by 7 bases and J by 10 bases, and 20 bases separated the two germline ends. The CDR3 totals 14 residues. The CDR3 here is CASTLSGAALEQFF. The DNA for the CDR3 is TGCGCCAGCACCCTATCCGGGGCCGCTCTCGAGCAGTTCTTC.

V is TRBV7-8 and J is TRBJ2-1, with 7 nucleotides matching TRBD1. Germline assignment: CDR1 SGHVS and CDR2 FQNEAQ. J lost 8 bases, V lost 3 bases, and 1 base had no gene match. CDR3 length: 12 residues. The CDR3 here is CASSFTGDEQFF. Written as DNA, the CDR3 is TGTGCCAGCAGCTTTACAGGGGATGAGCAGTTCTTC.

J is TRBJ2-4 and V is TRBV10-2; D tentatively fits TRBD1 or TRBD2 (5 bases each). With 11 bases removed from V and 13 bases from J, the gap between germline ends came to 24 bases. CDR3 size: 13 residues. Germline values: CDR1 WSHSY, CDR2 SAAADI. Written as DNA, the CDR3 is TGCGCCTCGGGGCTATTTGCTGAAAATACGCAGTACTTC. This translates into CASGLFAENTQYF.

About this clonotype: One end of the junction does not line up with germline, which may come from a read error. This chain links TRBV6-1 with TRBJ2-5; D is unclear. Germline V gene sequence: CDR1 MNHNS, CDR2 SASEGT. The CDR3 totals 13 residues. In nucleotides, the CDR3 is TGTGCCAGCAGGGGCGGCGACCCAGAGACGCAGTACTTC. Translated, it gives CASRGGDPETQYF.

The chain joins TRBV6-5 to TRBJ2-5; the match to TRBD2 covers 7 bases. The CDR3 is made up of 16 amino acids. V was pared by 4 bases and J by 11 bases, with 19 bases of the junction left unmatched. Per germline, CDR1 MNHEY and CDR2 SVGAGI. The CDR3 nucleotides read TGTGCCAGCAGTTCTTCCTCGGTGGGGGGGGGAGAGGAGCAGTACTTC. Its protein product is CASSSSSVGGGEEQYF.

This clonotype has a single count. Germline and junction disagree at one end, which may indicate a read error. The chain combines TRBV10-3 with TRBJ2-4; possible D gene TRBD2, 7 bases. Germline lookup yields CDR1 ENHRY and CDR2 SYGVKD. The CDR3 sequence is 16 residues long. CDR3 in DNA: TGTGCCATCAGGAGGGGGGGACTGTCCCACACAAACATTCAGTACTTT. This translates into CAIRRGGLSHTNIQYF.

This clonotype came up a few times. This chain links TRBV12-3 or TRBV12-4 with TRBJ2-3, with D unclear. The V end lost 2 bases, the J end lost 0 bases, and 9 bases lay between the germline ends. The CDR3 consists of 15 residues. CDR3 nucleotides: TGTGCCAGCAGTTTAAATAAGGGCAGCACAGATACGCAGTATTTT. Its protein product is CASSLNKGSTDTQYF.

The chain couples TRBV6-5 to TRBJ2-2, with 10 bases fitting TRBD1. With 3 bases clipped from V and 13 bases from J, the junction kept 14 bases outside the gene matches. The CDR3 is 16 amino acids. Germline loops: CDR1 MNHEY, CDR2 SVGAGI. The CDR3 protein is CASSYQGQGYTDTLFF. CDR3 nucleotide sequence: TGTGCCAGCAGTTATCAGGGACAGGGGTACACAGATACGCTGTTTTTT.

This clonotype counts as medium-sized. This sequence joins TRBV6-5 and TRBJ2-2; the D gene is possibly TRBD1 (5 bases). The CDR3 contains 16 residues. The germline CDR1 and CDR2 sequences are MNHEY and SVGAGI. V shed 2 bases and J shed 1 base, with 11 bases lying between them. The CDR3 nucleotides read TGTGCCAGCAGTTACCAACAGGCCGGGAACACCGGGGAGCTGTTTTTT. It is translated as CASSYQQAGNTGELFF.

The chain combines TRBV9 with TRBJ2-1; perhaps TRBD2 as D (6 bases). The V end was cut by 4 bases, the J end by 8 bases, with 13 bases between. The germline V gene encodes CDR1 SGDLS and CDR2 YYNGEE. This CDR3 has 13 residues. The CDR3 DNA sequence: TGTGCCAGCAGCCCTGCGACTAGAGATGAGCAGTTCTTC. As protein: CASSPATRDEQFF.

This clonotype was seen ten or more times. This chain links TRBV6-1 with TRBJ2-5, with D tentatively TRBD2 (6 bases). With 5 bases removed from V and 9 bases from J, the gap between germline ends came to 19 bases. This CDR3 is 14 amino acids long. The germline V gene encodes CDR1 MNHNS and CDR2 SASEGT. DNA of the CDR3: TGTGCCAGCAGTCCACCCCCCCCCTCGGGGGCCCAGTACTTC. It is translated as CASSPPPPSGAQYF.

Here the CDR3 reads CASSDLMGGNEQFF. For the CDR3, the DNA is TGTGCCAGCAGTGATCTAATGGGAGGGAATGAGCAGTTCTTC. The V call is TRBV6-1, the J call TRBJ2-1; 7 bases map to TRBD2. V trimming: 3 bases; J trimming: 7 bases; junction bases outside the gene matches: 6. Germline lookup yields CDR1 MNHNS and CDR2 SASEGT. The CDR3 sequence is 14 residues long.

This clonotype is a singleton in its sample. The chain is built from TRBV10-3 and TRBJ2-2; possible D gene TRBD2, 5 bases. V lost 6 bases and J lost 5, with 16 bases in between. Germline assignment: CDR1 ENHRY and CDR2 SYGVKD. The CDR3 has 15 residues. The CDR3 loop reads CAIRLQSGITGELFF. CDR3 bases: TGTGCCATCAGACTCCAGTCCGGGATTACCGGGGAGCTGTTTTTT.

There are many counts of this clonotype. The genes are TRBV5-1 and TRBJ2-5, with TRBD2 matching over 8 bases. From germline, CDR1 is SGHRS and CDR2 YFSETQ. The CDR3 sequence is 13 residues long. J gave up 5 bases and V 6 bases, and 6 bases lay outside the gene matches. In nucleotides, the CDR3 is TGCGCCAGCACTCCTCCGGGGGGGGAGACCCAGTACTTC. Translated: CASTPPGGETQYF.

In its sample, this clonotype was seen many times. The chain couples TRBV28 to TRBJ2-7, with 12 bases identical to TRBD2. J gave up 2 bases and V 8 bases, and 1 base lay outside the gene matches. This CDR3 spans 13 amino acids. Germline CDR1 is MDHEN and CDR2 is SYDVKM. This CDR3 is CASGLAGTYEQYF. CDR3 sequence (DNA): TGTGCCAGCGGACTAGCGGGAACCTACGAGCAGTACTTC.

This chain uses TRBV12-3 or TRBV12-4 with TRBJ2-5, with D possibly being TRBD1 (6 bases). CDR3 size: 14 residues. V was cut by 6 bases and J by 1 base, with 12 bases left in between. The CDR3 nucleotides read TGTGCCAGCAGCTTGGGACAACTCCAAGAGACCCAGTACTTC. The encoded protein is CASSLGQLQETQYF.

The V call is TRBV27, the J call TRBJ2-3, with 11 bases lining up with TRBD2. The V gene end was trimmed by 7 bases and the J gene end by 11 bases; junction bases not matched to a gene: 14. This CDR3 has 15 amino acids. Germline V gene sequence: CDR1 MNHEY, CDR2 SMNVEV (reference sequence). Here the CDR3 reads CASIAGGPGTGEQYF. The CDR3 nucleotides read TGTGCCAGCATAGCGGGAGGGCCTGGCACCGGTGAGCAGTATTTT.

The rearrangement joins TRBV27 to TRBJ1-2; D is unresolved. V was clipped by 3 bases and J by 1 base, with 6 bases between them. CDR1 is MNHEY, CDR2 SMNVEV, per germline (reference sequence). This CDR3 comprises 13 residues. The DNA for the CDR3 is TGTGCCAGCAGTTTCAGTTTTAACTATGGCTACACCTTC. Protein product: CASSFSFNYGYTF.

A word on this clonotype: Compared with germline, one end of the junction differs, possibly owing to a read error. The V and J genes are TRBV27 and TRBJ2-3; D may be TRBD1 (6 bases). Germline CDR1 reads MNHEY; CDR2 reads SMNVEV (reference sequence). The length of the CDR3 is 14 residues. For the CDR3, the DNA is TGTGCCAGCAGGGGGGAGAGGGACAAAAACACTCAGTACTTT. It specifies CASRGERDKNTQYF.

This chain uses TRBV7-8 with TRBJ2-5; D remains unclear. Looked up from germline, CDR1 is SGHVS and CDR2 is FQNEAQ. This CDR3 is built from 14 residues. Trimming pared 2 bases from V and 0 bases from J, leaving 7 bases between. DNA of the CDR3: TGTGCCAGCAGCTTAAGGGCGTACCAAGAGACCCAGTACTTC. It codes for CASSLRAYQETQYF.

A note on this clonotype: Relative to the germline gene, one junction end is altered; a read error may explain this. This rearrangement joins TRBV10-3 to TRBJ2-3, with a weak D call TRBD2 (7 bases). This CDR3 spans 14 amino acids. The V gene's germline CDR1 is ENHRY and CDR2 SYGVKD. Here the CDR3 DNA reads TGTGCCATCAGTGAAGGGGGGGCCACAAATACGCAGTATTTT. It codes for CAISEGGATNTQYF.

The chain carries TRBV6-1 and TRBJ2-1; D may correspond to TRBD1 or TRBD2 (5 bases each). The CDR3 sequence is 15 residues long. The germline gives CDR1 MNHNS, CDR2 SASEGT. Trimming took off 6 bases at V and 13 bases at J, with 25 bases between the two ends. CDR3 nucleotide sequence: TGTGCCAGCAGAACCACTTCCGGGATTTTAGGGACCCAGTTCTTC. Its translation: CASRTTSGILGTQFF.

The chain joins TRBV6-1 to TRBJ2-5, with 8 bases lining up with TRBD2. Germline V gene sequence: CDR1 MNHNS, CDR2 SASEGT. V shed 6 bases, J shed 4 bases, and the junction held 13 bases outside the gene matches. The CDR3 loop spans 16 amino acids. CDR3 sequence: CASSSTPGLGGETQYF. The CDR3 coding sequence is TGTGCCAGCAGCTCAACGCCGGGACTAGGGGGAGAGACCCAGTACTTC.

Many counts were recorded for this clonotype. The CDR3 bases are TGTGCCAGCAGCCTAAGCTCCAGGGGTGAGCAGTTCTTC. Its protein is CASSLSSRGEQFF. The chain links TRBV11-3 to TRBJ2-1, with TRBD1 as a possible D gene (6 bases). This CDR3 is built from 13 residues. Germline CDR1 is SGHNT and CDR2 is YENEEA. The germline V and J ends were trimmed by 5 bases and 9 bases, with 14 bases remaining between them.